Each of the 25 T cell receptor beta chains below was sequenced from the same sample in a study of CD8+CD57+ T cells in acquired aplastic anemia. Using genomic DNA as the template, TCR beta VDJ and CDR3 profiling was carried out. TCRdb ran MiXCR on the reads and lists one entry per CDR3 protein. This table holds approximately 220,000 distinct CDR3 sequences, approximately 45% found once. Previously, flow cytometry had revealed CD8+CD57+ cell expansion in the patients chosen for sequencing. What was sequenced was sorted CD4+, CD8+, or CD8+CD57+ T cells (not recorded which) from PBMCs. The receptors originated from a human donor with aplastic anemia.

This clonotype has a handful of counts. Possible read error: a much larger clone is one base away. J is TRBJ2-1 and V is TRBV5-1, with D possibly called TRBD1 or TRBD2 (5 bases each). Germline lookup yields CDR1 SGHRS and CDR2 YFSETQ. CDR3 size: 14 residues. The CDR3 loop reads CASGLQGAYNEQFF. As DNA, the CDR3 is TGCGCCAGCGGCTTGCAGGGAGCCTACAATGAGCAGTTCTTC.

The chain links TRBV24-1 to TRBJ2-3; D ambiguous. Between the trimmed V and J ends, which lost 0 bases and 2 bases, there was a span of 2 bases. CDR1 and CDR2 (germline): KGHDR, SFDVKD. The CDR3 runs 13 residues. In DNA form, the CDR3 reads TGTGCCACCAGTGATTTGACCACAGATACGCAGTATTTT. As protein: CATSDLTTDTQYF.

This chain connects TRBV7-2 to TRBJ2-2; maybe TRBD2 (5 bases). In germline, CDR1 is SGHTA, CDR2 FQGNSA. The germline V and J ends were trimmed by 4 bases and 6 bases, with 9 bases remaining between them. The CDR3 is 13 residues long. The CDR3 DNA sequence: TGTGCCAGCAGCTGGAGAGGGCCCGGGGAGCTGTTTTTT. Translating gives CASSWRGPGELFF.

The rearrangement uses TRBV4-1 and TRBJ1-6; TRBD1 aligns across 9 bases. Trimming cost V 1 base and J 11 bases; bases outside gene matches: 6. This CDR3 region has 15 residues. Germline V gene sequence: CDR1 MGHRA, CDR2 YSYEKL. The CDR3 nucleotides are TGCGCCAGCAGCCAAGGGGGACAGGGTGATCCACCCCTCCACTTT. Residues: CASSQGGQGDPPLHF.

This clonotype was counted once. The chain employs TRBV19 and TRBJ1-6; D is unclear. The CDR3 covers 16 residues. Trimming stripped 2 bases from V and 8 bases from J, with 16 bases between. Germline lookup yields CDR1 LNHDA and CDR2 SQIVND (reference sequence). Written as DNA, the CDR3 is TGTGCCAGTAGTATACCAGGAACGAGCAATCATTCACCCCTCCACTTT. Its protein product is CASSIPGTSNHSPLHF.

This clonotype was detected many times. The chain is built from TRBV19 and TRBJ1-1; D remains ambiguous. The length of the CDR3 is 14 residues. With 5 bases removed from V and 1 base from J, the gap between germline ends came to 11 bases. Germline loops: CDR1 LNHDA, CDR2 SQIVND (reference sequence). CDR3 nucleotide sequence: TGTGCCAGTAGTTTGGGCAGATCGAACACTGAAGCTTTCTTT. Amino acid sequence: CASSLGRSNTEAFF.

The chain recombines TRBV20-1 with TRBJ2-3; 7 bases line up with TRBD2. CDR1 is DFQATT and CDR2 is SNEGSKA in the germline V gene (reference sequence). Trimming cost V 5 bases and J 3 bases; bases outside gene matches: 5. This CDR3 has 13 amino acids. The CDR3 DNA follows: TGCAGTGCTCAAGCGGGGTTGACAGATACGCAGTATTTT. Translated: CSAQAGLTDTQYF.

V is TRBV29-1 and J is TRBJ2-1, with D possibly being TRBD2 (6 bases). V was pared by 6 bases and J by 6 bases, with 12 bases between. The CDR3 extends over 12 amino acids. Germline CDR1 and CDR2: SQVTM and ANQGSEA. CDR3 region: CSVVGGLNEQFF. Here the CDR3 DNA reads TGCAGCGTCGTCGGGGGACTCAATGAGCAGTTCTTC.

For the CDR3, the DNA is TGTGCCAGCAGCTGGGACAGGGGGGTGGATGAGCAGTACTTC. Translating gives CASSWDRGVDEQYF. V and J are TRBV9 and TRBJ2-7, with 11 nucleotides matching TRBD1. Per germline, CDR1 SGDLS and CDR2 YYNGEE. This CDR3 spans 14 amino acids. V shed 4 bases and J 7 bases; nucleotides not matched to a gene: 7.

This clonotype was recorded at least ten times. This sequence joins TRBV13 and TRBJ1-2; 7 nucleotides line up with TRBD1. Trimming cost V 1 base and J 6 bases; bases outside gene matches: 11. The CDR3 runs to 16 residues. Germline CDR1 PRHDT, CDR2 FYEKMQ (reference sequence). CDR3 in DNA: TGTGCCAGCAGCTTAGAAGTAGGCACAGGGGATGATGGCTACACCTTC. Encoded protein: CASSLEVGTGDDGYTF.

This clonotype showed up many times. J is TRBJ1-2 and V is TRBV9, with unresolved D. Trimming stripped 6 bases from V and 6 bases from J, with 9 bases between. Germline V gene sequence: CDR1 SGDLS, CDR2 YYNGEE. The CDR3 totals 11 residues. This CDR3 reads CASKQGDGYTF. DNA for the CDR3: TGTGCCAGCAAACAAGGTGATGGCTACACCTTC. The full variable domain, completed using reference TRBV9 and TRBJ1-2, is DSGVTQTPKHLITATGQRVTLRCSPRSGDLSVYWYQQSLDQGLQFLIQYYNGEERAKGNILERFSAQQFPDLHSELNLSSLELGDSALYFCASKQGDGYTFGSGTRLTVV.

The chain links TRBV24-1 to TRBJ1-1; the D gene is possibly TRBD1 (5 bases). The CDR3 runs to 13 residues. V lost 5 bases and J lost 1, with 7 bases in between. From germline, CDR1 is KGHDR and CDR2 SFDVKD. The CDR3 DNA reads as TGTGCCACCAGTGCAACAGGGAACACTGAAGCTTTCTTT. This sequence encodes CATSATGNTEAFF.

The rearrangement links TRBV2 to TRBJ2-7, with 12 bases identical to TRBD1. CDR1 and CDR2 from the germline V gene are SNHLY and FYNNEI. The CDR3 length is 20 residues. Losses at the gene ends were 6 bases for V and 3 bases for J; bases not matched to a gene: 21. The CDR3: CASSWAGTGGAMPSHYEQYF. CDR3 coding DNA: TGTGCCAGCAGCTGGGCCGGGACAGGGGGCGCGATGCCAAGCCACTACGAGCAGTACTTC.

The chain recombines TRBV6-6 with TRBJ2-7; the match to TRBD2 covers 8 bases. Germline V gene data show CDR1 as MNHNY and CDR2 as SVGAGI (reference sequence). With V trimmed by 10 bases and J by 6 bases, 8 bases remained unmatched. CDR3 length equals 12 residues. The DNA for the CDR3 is TGTGCCACCATTTATAGCGGGGCCGAGCAGTACTTC. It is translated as CATIYSGAEQYF.

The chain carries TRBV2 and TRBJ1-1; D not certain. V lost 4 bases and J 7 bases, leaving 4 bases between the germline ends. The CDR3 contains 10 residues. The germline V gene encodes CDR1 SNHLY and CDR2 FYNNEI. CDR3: CASSVHEAFF. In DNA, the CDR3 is TGTGCCAGCAGTGTGCATGAAGCTTTCTTT.

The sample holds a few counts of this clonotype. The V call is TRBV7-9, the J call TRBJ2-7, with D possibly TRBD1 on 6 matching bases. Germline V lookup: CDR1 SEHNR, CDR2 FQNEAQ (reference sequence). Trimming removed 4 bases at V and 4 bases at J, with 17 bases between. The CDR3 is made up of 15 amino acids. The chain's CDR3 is CASSSPGQGRYEQYF. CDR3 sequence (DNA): TGTGCCAGCAGCTCCCCGGGGCAGGGGCGATACGAGCAGTACTTC.

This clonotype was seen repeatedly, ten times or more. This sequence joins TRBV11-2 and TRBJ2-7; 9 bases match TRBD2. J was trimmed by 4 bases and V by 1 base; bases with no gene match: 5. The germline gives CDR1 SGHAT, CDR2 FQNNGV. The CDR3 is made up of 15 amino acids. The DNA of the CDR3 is TGTGCCAGCAGCTTAGCTGATAGCGGGAGTTACGAGCAGTACTTC. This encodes CASSLADSGSYEQYF.

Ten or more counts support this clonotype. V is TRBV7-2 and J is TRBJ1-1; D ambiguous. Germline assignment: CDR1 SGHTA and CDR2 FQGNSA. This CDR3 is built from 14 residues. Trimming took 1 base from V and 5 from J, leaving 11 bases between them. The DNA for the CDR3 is TGTGCCAGCAGCTTAGATATGGGTTGGACTGAAGCTTTCTTT. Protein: CASSLDMGWTEAFF.

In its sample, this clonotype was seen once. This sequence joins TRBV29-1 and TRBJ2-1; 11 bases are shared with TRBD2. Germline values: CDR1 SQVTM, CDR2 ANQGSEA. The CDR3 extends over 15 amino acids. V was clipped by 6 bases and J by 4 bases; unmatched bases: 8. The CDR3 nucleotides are TGCAGCGTCATAGCGGGGGGGCAAGGGTACAATGAGCAGTTCTTC. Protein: CSVIAGGQGYNEQFF.

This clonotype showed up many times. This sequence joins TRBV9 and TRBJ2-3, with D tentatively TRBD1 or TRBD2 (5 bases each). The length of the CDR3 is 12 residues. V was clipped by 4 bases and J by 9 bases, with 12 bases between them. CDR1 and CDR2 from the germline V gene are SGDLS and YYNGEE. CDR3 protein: CASSPNRDTQYF. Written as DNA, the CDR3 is TGTGCCAGCAGCCCTAACCGGGACACGCAGTATTTT. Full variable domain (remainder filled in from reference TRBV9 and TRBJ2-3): DSGVTQTPKHLITATGQRVTLRCSPRSGDLSVYWYQQSLDQGLQFLIQYYNGEERAKGNILERFSAQQFPDLHSELNLSSLELGDSALYFCASSPNRDTQYFGPGTRLTVL.

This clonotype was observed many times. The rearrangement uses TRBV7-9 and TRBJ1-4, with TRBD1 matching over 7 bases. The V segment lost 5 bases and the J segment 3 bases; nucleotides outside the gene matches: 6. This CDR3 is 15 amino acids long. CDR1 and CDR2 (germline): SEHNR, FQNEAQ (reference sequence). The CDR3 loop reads CASSQPTGSNEKLFF. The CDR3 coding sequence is TGTGCCAGCAGCCAACCGACAGGGTCTAATGAAAAACTGTTTTTT.

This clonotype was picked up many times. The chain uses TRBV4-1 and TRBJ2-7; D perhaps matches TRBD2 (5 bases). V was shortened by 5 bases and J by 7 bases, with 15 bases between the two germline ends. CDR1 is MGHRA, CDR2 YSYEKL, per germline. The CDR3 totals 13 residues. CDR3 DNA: TGCGCCAGCAGCACCCCTAGCTCGGGAGAGCAGTACTTC. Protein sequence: CASSTPSSGEQYF.

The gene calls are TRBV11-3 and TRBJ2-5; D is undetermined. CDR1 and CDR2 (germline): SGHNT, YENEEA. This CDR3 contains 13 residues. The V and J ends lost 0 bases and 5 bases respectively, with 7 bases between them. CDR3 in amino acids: CASSLDRWETQYF. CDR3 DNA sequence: TGTGCCAGCAGCTTAGATCGGTGGGAGACCCAGTACTTC. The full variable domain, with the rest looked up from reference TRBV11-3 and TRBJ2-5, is EAGVVQSPRYKIIEKKQPVAFWCNPISGHNTLYWYLQNLGQGPELLIRYENEEAVDDSQLPKDRFSAERLKGVDSTLKIQPAELGDSAVYLCASSLDRWETQYFGPGTRLLVL.

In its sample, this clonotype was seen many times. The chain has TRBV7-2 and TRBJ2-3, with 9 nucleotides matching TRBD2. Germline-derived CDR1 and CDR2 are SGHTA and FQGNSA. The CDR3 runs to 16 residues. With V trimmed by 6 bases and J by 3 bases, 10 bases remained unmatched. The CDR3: CASRHKSRGGTDTQYF. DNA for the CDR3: TGTGCCAGCAGACATAAGTCGCGGGGGGGGACAGATACGCAGTATTTT.

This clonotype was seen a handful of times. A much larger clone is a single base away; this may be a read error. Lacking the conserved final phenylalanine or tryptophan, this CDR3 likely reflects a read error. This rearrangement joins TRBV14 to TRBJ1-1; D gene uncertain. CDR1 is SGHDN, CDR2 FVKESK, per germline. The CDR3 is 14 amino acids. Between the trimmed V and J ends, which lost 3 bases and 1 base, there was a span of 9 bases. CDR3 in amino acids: CASSHTTENTEAFS. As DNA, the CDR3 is TGTGCCAGCAGCCACACGACGGAGAACACTGAAGCTTTCTCT.